Listed below are T cell receptor beta chains from one sample, sequenced in a study of cytomegalovirus exposure and HLA in healthy donors. Assay used: immunoSEQ multiplex PCR; TCRdb lists only in-frame clones, some missing. The sample lists under 150,000 clones, 70% to 90% occurring once. The sample comprised PBMCs. These receptors were taken from a boy aged 5-17 years in good health and CMV-seronegative. Both conserved end residues are part of each CDR3. D genes are given only for firm matches. A row's size may be missing; if present it is once, few, many or a size class.

>NA|TRBJ1-1|TRBV19|NA
CASTSGGDRGGEAFF
NA
>TRBD2|TRBJ2-3|TRBV15|NA
CATSREGTGGSDTQYF
TGTGCCACCAGCAGAGAGGGAACGGGAGGATCAGATACGCAGTATTTT
>NA|TRBJ1-5|TRBV7-9|NA
CASSPSRGSQPQHF
TGTGCCAGCAGCCCATCAAGGGGCTCACAGCCCCAGCATTTT
>TRBD2|TRBJ2-3|TRBV4-2|NA
CASSQGTRSGLGTDTQYF
TGTGCCAGCAGCCAAGGGACTAGGAGCGGTTTGGGCACAGATACGCAGTATTTT
>TRBD2|TRBJ2-5|TRBV9|NA
CASSSGGLAGGRETQYF
TGTGCCAGCAGCTCAGGGGGACTAGCGGGGGGGCGGGAGACCCAGTACTTC
>TRBD1|TRBJ1-2|TRBV7-9|NA
CASSSSQDRAGGNGYTF
TGTGCCAGCAGCTCTAGCCAGGACAGGGCGGGTGGAAATGGCTACACCTTC
>TRBD1|TRBJ2-6|TRBV6-4|few
CASSNTGGSGANVLTF
TGTGCCAGCAGCAACACAGGGGGCTCCGGGGCCAACGTCCTGACTTTC
>NA|TRBJ2-7|TRBV2|NA
CASSLGQPQGVYEQYF
TGTGCCAGCAGCCTCGGACAGCCCCAAGGTGTTTACGAGCAGTACTTC
>TRBD2|TRBJ2-3|TRBV29-1|NA
CSALAGGPTDTQYF
TGCAGCGCCCTAGCGGGGGGTCCCACAGATACGCAGTATTTT
>TRBD1|TRBJ2-1|TRBV19|NA
CASSIGHRGTYNEQFF
TGTGCCAGTAGTATAGGCCACAGGGGGACCTACAATGAGCAGTTCTTC
>NA|TRBJ2-1|TRBV7-2|NA
CASRPSGSSYNEQFF
TGTGCCAGCAGACCGTCGGGGAGCTCCTACAATGAGCAGTTCTTC
>NA|TRBJ1-5|TRBV2|NA
CASSDGDQRNQPQHF
TGTGCCAGCAGTGATGGAGACCAACGAAATCAGCCCCAGCATTTT
>TRBD1|TRBJ2-2|TRBV5-1|NA
CASSLRDRATGELFF
TGCGCCAGCAGCTTGCGGGACAGGGCGACCGGGGAGCTGTTTTTT
>NA|TRBJ1-1|TRBV19|few
CASSIGMESEAFF
TGTGCCAGTAGTATTGGCATGGAGAGTGAAGCTTTCTTT
>TRBD2|TRBJ2-2|TRBV5-4|NA
CASSPGLANTGELFF
TGTGCCAGCAGCCCCGGACTAGCGAACACCGGGGAGCTGTTTTTT
>NA|TRBJ1-5|TRBV5-8|NA
CASTTREGSQPQHF
TGTGCCAGCACCACAAGAGAGGGTAGTCAGCCCCAGCATTTT